This T cell receptor (beta chain) derives from a study of early T cells in non-severe SARS-CoV-2 infection. Each single cDNA molecule received a unique molecular identifier. TCRdb passed the 5' RACE reads through MiXCR, listing each CDR3 protein once. The sample lists more than 15,000 distinct CDR3 sequences; approximately 5.4% were seen once. The CDR3 spans 13 residues. Trimming took off 3 bases at V and 5 bases at J, with 7 bases between the two ends. The sequence was obtained from an adult who was a healthcare worker with PCR-confirmed SARS-CoV-2 infection or an uninfected control (not recorded which). The sequenced material came from whole blood. The J gene is TRBJ2-2, the V gene TRBV12-3 or TRBV12-4; no clear D gene. In DNA form, the CDR3 reads TGTGCCAGCAGTTTGCAGAGTACCGGGGAGCTGTTTTTT. Translation: CASSLQSTGELFF.